These 11 T cell receptor beta chains were all obtained from the same sample, sequenced in a study of T-cell memory formation after mild COVID-19. MiXCR, run by TCRdb on the 5' RACE reads, gives a single entry per CDR3 protein. The table includes approximately 260,000 distinct CDR3 sequences, roughly 15% detected once. The sequencing sample was made of PBMCs or a T cell subset sorted from them (not recorded which). These TCRs come from a man younger than 30 who had mild COVID-19 (a few samples of this study predate the infection). Cell type and time point are not known.

This rearrangement joins TRBV4-1 to TRBJ2-3; D might be TRBD2 (6 bases). The V end was cut by 1 base, the J end by 1 base, with 6 bases between. This CDR3 is built from 14 residues. From germline, CDR1 is MGHRA and CDR2 YSYEKL. This chain's CDR3 is CASSQGGGTDTQYF. As DNA, the CDR3 is TGCGCCAGCAGCCAAGGCGGGGGCACAGATACGCAGTATTTT.

The chain joins TRBV7-2 to TRBJ2-7; the D gene is possibly TRBD1 (6 bases). The CDR3 consists of 14 residues. Per the germline V gene, CDR1 is SGHTA and CDR2 is FQGNSA. V was clipped by 5 bases and J by 0 bases, with 11 bases between them. The CDR3 coding sequence is TGTGCCAGCAGCCCCGGACAGACCTCCTACGAGCAGTACTTC. It yields the protein CASSPGQTSYEQYF.

The chain joins TRBV5-1 to TRBJ2-3; 12 bases match TRBD2. V shed 4 bases, J shed 5 bases, and the junction held 8 bases outside the gene matches. The CDR3 is made up of 16 amino acids. Germline CDR1 and CDR2: SGHRS and YFSETQ. The CDR3 is CASSILAGGLGDTQYF. CDR3 bases: TGCGCCAGCAGCATCCTAGCGGGGGGGCTCGGAGATACGCAGTATTTT.

This clonotype has just a few counts. This chain uses TRBV5-1 with TRBJ2-3, with 11 bases that match TRBD2. The ends lost 3 bases at V and 4 bases at J; junction bases unmatched: 7. The CDR3 runs 16 residues. Germline CDR1 is SGHRS and CDR2 is YFSETQ. CDR3 region: CASSSILAGGADTQYF. In DNA, the CDR3 is TGCGCCAGCAGCTCCATTCTAGCGGGGGGTGCAGATACGCAGTATTTT.

This clonotype showed up many times. V usage is TRBV29-1 and J usage is TRBJ2-1; D remains unclear. Trimming left V 3 bases short and J 6 bases short, with 9 bases between. Germline V CDR1 and CDR2: SQVTM, ANQGSEA. This CDR3 has 12 amino acids. The CDR3 is CSVDKDLNEQFF. The DNA for the CDR3 is TGCAGCGTTGATAAGGATCTCAATGAGCAGTTCTTC.

The table lists this clonotype with a few counts. The rearrangement links TRBV3-1 to TRBJ1-5; D remains unclear. Trimming left V 3 bases short and J 2 bases short, with 8 bases between. The CDR3 consists of 14 residues. CDR1 is LGHDT, CDR2 YNNKEL, per germline (reference sequence). Here the CDR3 reads CASSHGRRNQPQHF. Here the CDR3 DNA reads TGTGCCAGCAGCCACGGACGGCGCAATCAGCCCCAGCATTTT. Full variable domain (missing parts from reference TRBV3-1 and TRBJ1-5): DTAVSQTPKYLVTQMGNDKSIKCEQNLGHDTMYWYKQDSKKFLKIMFSYNNKELIINETVPNRFSPKSPDKAHLNLHINSLELGDSAVYFCASSHGRRNQPQHFGDGTRLSIL.

This clonotype was recorded once. The chain employs TRBV10-3 and TRBJ2-5; TRBD2 agrees at 16 bases. CDR1 and CDR2 (germline): ENHRY, SYGVKD. The junction had 4 bases not matched to a gene; V was cut back by 5 bases and J by 4 bases. The CDR3 extends over 16 amino acids. CDR3 DNA: TGTGCCATCAGTAAAGGGACTAGCGGGGGGGGAGAGACCCAGTACTTC. It is translated as CAISKGTSGGGETQYF.

There are a few counts of this clonotype. The chain couples TRBV11-2 to TRBJ2-6; weak D call: TRBD1 (5 bases). CDR3 length equals 17 residues. Trimming shortened V by 1 base and J by 2 bases, and 12 bases separated the two germline ends. The germline V gene has CDR1 SGHAT and CDR2 FQNNGV. DNA of the CDR3: TGTGCCAGCAGCTTAGGATCTCGCAGGGCTGGGGCCAACGTCCTGACTTTC. Translation: CASSLGSRRAGANVLTF.

The chain combines TRBV3-1 with TRBJ1-5; D possibly corresponds to TRBD1 (5 bases). Germline V gene data show CDR1 as LGHDT and CDR2 as YNNKEL (reference sequence). V was clipped by 6 bases and J by 3 bases, with 9 bases between them. The CDR3 is 13 residues long. In DNA, the CDR3 is TGTGCCAGCAGTCCGGGGCACAATCAGCCCCAGCATTTT. It codes for CASSPGHNQPQHF. Supplemented by reference TRBV3-1 and TRBJ1-5, the full variable domain reads DTAVSQTPKYLVTQMGNDKSIKCEQNLGHDTMYWYKQDSKKFLKIMFSYNNKELIINETVPNRFSPKSPDKAHLNLHINSLELGDSAVYFCASSPGHNQPQHFGDGTRLSIL.

V and J are TRBV24-1 and TRBJ2-3; 8 bases match TRBD1. V lost 9 bases to trimming and J lost 1 base; unmatched junction nucleotides: 2. This CDR3 has 13 residues. Germline V gives CDR1 KGHDR, CDR2 SFDVKD. The CDR3 DNA sequence: TGTGCCACCGAGGGACAGGGCACAGATACGCAGTATTTT. Protein: CATEGQGTDTQYF.

The V call is TRBV5-4, the J call TRBJ2-1; D perhaps matches TRBD1 (6 bases). Trimming shortened V by 5 bases and J by 5 bases, and 11 bases separated the two germline ends. The CDR3 consists of 13 residues. Germline CDR1 SGHNT, CDR2 YYREEE (reference sequence). Here the CDR3 reads CASRPDSNNEQFF. The CDR3 nucleotides read TGTGCCAGCAGACCGGACAGTAACAATGAGCAGTTCTTC.